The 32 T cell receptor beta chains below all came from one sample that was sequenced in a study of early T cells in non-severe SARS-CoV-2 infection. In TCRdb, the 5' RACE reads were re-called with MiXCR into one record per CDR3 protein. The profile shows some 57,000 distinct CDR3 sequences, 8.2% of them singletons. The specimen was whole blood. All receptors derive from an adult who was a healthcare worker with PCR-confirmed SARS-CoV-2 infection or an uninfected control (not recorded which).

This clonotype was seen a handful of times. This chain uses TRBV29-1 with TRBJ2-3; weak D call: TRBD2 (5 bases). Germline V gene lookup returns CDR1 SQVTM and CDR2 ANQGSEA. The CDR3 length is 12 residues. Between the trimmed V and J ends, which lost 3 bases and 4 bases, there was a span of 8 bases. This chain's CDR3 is CSVEFGADTQYF. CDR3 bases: TGCAGCGTTGAGTTCGGGGCAGATACGCAGTATTTT.

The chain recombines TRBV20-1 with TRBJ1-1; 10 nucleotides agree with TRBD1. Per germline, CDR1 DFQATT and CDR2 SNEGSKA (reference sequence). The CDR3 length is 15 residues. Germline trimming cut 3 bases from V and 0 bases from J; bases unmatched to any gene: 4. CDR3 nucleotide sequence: TGCAGTGCTAGGGGACAGGGGCTCGTGAACACTGAAGCTTTCTTT. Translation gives CSARGQGLVNTEAFF.

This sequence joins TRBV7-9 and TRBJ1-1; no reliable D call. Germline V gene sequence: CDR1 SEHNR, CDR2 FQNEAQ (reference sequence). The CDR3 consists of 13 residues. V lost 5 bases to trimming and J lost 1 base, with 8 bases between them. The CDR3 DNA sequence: TGTGCCAGCAGCACAAGTACGAACACTGAAGCTTTCTTT. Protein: CASSTSTNTEAFF.

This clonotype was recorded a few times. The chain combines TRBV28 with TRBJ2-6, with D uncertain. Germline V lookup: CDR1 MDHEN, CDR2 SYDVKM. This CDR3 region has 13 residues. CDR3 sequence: CVSGPPGANVLTF. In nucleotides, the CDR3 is TGTGTTTCGGGCCCTCCTGGGGCCAACGTCCTGACTTTC.

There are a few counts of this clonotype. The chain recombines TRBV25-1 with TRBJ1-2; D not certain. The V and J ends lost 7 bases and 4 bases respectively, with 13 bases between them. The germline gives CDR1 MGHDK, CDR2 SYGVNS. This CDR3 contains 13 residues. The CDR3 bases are TGTGCCAGCACCGCGGCGGACGGCTATGGCTACACCTTC. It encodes CASTAADGYGYTF.

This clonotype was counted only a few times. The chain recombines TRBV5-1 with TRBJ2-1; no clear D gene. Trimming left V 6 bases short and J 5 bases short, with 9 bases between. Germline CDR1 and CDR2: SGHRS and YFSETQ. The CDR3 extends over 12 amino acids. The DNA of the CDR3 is TGCGCCAGCAATGCTTTCCACAATGAGCAGTTCTTC. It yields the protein CASNAFHNEQFF. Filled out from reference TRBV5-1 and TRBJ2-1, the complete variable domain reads KAGVTQTPRYLIKTRGQQVTLSCSPISGHRSVSWYQQTPGQGLQFLFEYFSETQRNKGNFPGRFSGRQFSNSRSEMNVSTLELGDSALYLCASNAFHNEQFFGPGTRLTVL.

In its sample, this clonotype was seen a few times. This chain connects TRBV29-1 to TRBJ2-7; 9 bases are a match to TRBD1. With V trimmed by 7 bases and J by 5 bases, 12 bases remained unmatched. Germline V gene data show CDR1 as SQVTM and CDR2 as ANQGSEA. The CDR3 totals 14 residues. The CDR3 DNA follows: TGCAGCGGCGCCTCCGGGACAGGGAACGACGAGCAGTACTTC. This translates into CSGASGTGNDEQYF.

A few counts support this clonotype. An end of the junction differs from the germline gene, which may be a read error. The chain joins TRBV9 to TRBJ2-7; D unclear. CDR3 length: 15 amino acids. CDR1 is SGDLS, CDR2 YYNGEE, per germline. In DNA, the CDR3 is TGTGCCAGCAACGTAGGTTTTGGGGATATCTACGAGCAGTACTTC. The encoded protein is CASNVGFGDIYEQYF.

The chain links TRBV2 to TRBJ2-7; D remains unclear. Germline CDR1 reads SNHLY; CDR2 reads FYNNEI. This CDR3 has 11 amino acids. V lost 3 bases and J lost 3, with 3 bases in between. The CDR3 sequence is CASSDHYEQYF. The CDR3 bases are TGTGCCAGCAGTGACCACTACGAGCAGTACTTC.

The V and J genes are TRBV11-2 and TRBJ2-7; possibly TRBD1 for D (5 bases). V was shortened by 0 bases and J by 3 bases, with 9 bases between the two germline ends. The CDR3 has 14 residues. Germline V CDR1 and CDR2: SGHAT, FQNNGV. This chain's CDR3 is CASSLDGANYEQYF. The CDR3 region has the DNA TGTGCCAGCAGCTTAGATGGGGCTAACTACGAGCAGTACTTC.

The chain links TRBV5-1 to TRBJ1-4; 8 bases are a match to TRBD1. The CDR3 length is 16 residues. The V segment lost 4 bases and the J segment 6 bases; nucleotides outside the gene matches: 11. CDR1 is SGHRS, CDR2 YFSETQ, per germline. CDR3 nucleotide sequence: TGCGCCAGCAGCCCAAAATCGGACAGGGTGGATGAAAAACTGTTTTTT. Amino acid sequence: CASSPKSDRVDEKLFF. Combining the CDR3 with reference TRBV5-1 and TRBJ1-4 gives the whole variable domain KAGVTQTPRYLIKTRGQQVTLSCSPISGHRSVSWYQQTPGQGLQFLFEYFSETQRNKGNFPGRFSGRQFSNSRSEMNVSTLELGDSALYLCASSPKSDRVDEKLFFGSGTQLSVL.

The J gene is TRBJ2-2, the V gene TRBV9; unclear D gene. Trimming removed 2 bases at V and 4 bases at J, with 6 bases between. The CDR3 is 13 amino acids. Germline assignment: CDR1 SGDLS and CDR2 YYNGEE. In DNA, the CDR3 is TGTGCCAGCAGCGTGGAGATCACCGGGGAGCTGTTTTTT. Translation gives CASSVEITGELFF.

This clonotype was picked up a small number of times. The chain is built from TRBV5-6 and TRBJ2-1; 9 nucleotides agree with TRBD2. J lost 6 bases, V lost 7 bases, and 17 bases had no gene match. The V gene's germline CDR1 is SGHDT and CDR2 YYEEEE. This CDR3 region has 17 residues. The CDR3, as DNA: TGTGCCAGCGGCATAGGGCTAGCGGGACGTAGGGGCAATGAGCAGTTCTTC. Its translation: CASGIGLAGRRGNEQFF.

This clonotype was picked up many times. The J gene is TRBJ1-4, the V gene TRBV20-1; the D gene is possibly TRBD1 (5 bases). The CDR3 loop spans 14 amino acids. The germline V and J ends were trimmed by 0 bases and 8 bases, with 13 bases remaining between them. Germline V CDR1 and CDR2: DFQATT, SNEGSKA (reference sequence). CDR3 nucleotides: TGCAGTGCTAGAGATCCTGAAGAGGGGGAAAAACTGTTTTTT. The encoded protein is CSARDPEEGEKLFF.

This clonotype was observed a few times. The CDR3 loop reads CASSRLTSGIAGANVLTF. The CDR3 coding sequence is TGTGCCAGCAGCCGCCTGACTAGCGGGATCGCCGGGGCCAACGTCCTGACTTTC. This rearrangement joins TRBV7-3 to TRBJ2-6; 11 nucleotides align to TRBD2. The CDR3 length is 18 residues. Germline V gives CDR1 SGHTA, CDR2 FQGTGA. Trimming took 5 bases from V and 4 from J; bases not matched to a gene: 10.

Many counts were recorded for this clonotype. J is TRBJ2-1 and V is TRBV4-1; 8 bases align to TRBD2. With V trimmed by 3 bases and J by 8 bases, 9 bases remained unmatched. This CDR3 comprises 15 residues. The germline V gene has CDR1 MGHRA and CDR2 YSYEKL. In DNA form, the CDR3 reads TGCGCCAGCAGCCATAGCCGGGGGGGGGCGGATGAGCAGTTCTTC. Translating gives CASSHSRGGADEQFF.

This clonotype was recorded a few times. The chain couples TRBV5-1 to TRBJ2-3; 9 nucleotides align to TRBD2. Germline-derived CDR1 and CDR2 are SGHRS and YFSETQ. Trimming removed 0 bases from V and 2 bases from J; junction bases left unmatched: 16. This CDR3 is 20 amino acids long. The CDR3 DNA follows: TGCGCCAGCAGCTTGGCCTGGGCTAGCGGGAATAATCTTTTCACAGATACGCAGTATTTT. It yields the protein CASSLAWASGNNLFTDTQYF. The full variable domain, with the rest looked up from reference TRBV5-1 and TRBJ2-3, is KAGVTQTPRYLIKTRGQQVTLSCSPISGHRSVSWYQQTPGQGLQFLFEYFSETQRNKGNFPGRFSGRQFSNSRSEMNVSTLELGDSALYLCASSLAWASGNNLFTDTQYFGPGTRLTVL.

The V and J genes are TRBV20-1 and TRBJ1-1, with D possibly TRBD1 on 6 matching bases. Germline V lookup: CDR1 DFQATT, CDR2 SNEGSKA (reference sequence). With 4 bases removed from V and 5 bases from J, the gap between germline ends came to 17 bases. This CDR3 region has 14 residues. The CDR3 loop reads CSATVQGSTTEAFF. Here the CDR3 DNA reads TGCAGTGCTACAGTCCAGGGGTCTACGACTGAAGCTTTCTTT.

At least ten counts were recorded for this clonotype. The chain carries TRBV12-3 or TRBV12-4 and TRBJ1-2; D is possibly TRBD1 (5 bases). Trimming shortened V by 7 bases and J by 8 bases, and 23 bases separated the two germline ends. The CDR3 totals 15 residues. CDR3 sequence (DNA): TGTGCCAGCAACAATAGGGGCAATCCTTCGGGCGGCTACACCTTC. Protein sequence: CASNNRGNPSGGYTF.

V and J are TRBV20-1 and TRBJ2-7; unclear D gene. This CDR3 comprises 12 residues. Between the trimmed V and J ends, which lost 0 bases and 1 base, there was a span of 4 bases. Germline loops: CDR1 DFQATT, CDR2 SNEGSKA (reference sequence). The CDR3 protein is CSARDRSYEQYF. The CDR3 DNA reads TGCAGTGCTAGAGACAGATCCTACGAGCAGTACTTC.

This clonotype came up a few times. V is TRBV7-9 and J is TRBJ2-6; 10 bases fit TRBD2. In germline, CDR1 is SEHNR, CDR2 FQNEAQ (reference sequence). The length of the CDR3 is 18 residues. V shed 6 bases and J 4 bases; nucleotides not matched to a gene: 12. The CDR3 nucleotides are TGTGCCAGCAGTCACCTAGCGGGAGTATCAGCGGGGGCCAACGTCCTGACTTTC. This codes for CASSHLAGVSAGANVLTF.

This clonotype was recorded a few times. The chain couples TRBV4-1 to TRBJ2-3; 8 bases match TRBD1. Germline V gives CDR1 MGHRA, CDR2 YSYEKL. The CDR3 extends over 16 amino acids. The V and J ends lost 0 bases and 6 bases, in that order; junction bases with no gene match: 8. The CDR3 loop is CASSQDERQGADTQYF. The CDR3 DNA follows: TGCGCCAGCAGCCAAGATGAGAGGCAGGGGGCGGATACGCAGTATTTT.

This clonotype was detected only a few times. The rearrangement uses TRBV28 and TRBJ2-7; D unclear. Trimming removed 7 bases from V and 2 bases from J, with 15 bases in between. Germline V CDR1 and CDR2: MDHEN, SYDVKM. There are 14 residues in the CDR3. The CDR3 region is CASNPKGTAYEQYF. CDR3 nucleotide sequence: TGTGCCAGCAACCCCAAGGGCACAGCCTACGAGCAGTACTTC.

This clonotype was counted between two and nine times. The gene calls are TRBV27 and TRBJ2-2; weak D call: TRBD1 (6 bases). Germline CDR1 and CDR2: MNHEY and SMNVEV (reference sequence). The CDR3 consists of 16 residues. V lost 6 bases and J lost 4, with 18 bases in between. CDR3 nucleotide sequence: TGTGCCAGCAGGGGGCTGGGGACACCTTTCACCGGGGAGCTGTTTTTT. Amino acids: CASRGLGTPFTGELFF.

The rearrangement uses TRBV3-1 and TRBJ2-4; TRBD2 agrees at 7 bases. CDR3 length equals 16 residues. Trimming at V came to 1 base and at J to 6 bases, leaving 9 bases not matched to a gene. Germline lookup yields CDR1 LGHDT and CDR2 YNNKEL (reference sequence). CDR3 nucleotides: TGTGCCAGCAGCCAAGGCATTCGGGCTAGCGGAAACATTCAGTACTTC. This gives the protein CASSQGIRASGNIQYF.

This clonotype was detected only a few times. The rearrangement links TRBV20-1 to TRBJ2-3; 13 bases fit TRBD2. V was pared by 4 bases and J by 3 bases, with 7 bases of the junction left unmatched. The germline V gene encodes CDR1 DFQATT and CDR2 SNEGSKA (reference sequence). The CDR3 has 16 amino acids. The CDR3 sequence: CSAILLAGGRTDTQYF. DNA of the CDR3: TGCAGTGCTATCCTACTAGCGGGAGGGCGTACAGATACGCAGTATTTT.

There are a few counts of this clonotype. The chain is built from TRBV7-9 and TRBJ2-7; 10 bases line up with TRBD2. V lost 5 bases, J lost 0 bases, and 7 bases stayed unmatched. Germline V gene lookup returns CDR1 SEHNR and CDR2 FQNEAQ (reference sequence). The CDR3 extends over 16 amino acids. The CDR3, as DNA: TGTGCCAGCAGCGGCCGACTAGCGGGTTCCTCCTACGAGCAGTACTTC. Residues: CASSGRLAGSSYEQYF. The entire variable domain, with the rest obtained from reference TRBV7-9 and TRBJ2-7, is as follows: DTGVSQNPRHKITKRGQNVTFRCDPISEHNRLYWYRQTLGQGPEFLTYFQNEAQLEKSRLLSDRFSAERPKGSFSTLEIQRTEQGDSAMYLCASSGRLAGSSYEQYFGPGTRLTVT.

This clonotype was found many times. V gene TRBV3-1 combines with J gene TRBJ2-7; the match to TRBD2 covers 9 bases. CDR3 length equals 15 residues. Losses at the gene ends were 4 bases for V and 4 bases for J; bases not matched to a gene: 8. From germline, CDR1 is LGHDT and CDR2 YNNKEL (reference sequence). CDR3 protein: CASSPQAGGGYEQYF. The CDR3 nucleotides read TGTGCCAGCAGCCCTCAAGCGGGAGGTGGATACGAGCAGTACTTC.

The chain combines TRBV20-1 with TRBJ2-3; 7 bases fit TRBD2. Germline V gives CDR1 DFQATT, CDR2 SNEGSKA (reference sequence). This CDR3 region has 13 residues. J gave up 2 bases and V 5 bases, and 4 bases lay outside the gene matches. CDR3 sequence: CSAWDYATDTQYF. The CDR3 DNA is TGCAGTGCTTGGGACTATGCCACAGATACGCAGTATTTT.

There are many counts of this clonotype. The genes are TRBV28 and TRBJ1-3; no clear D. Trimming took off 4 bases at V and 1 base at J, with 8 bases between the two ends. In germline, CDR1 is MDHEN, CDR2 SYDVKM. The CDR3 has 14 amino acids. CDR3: CASSYWESGNTIYF. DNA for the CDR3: TGTGCCAGCAGTTACTGGGAGTCTGGAAACACCATATATTTT.

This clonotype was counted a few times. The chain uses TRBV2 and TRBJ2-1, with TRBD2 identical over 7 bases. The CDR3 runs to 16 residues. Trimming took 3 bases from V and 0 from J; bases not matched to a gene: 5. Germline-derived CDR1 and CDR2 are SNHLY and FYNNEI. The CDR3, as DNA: TGTGCCAGCAGTGAGGGCGGGGGAAGCTCCTACAATGAGCAGTTCTTC. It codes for CASSEGGGSSYNEQFF.

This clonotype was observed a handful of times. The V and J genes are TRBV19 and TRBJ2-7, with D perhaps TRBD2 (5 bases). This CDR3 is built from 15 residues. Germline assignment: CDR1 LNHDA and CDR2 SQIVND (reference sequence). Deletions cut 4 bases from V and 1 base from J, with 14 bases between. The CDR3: CASSSIFGKSYEQYF. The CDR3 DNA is TGTGCCAGTAGTAGTATCTTCGGGAAGTCCTACGAGCAGTACTTC.